This passage covers 19 T cell receptor beta chains from one sample sequenced in a study of blood T cell repertoires in COVID-19. Only in-frame clones appear in the TCRdb table, and some are missing; sequencing was by immunoSEQ multiplex PCR. The sample records about 290,000 clones, around four fifths being singletons. The material sequenced was peripheral blood. The source of these receptors is a woman aged 45-65 years with active or convalescent COVID-19.

The chain uses TRBV14 and TRBJ2-3, with 11 bases fitting TRBD2. The CDR3 sequence is 15 residues long. Per germline, CDR1 SGHDN and CDR2 FVKESK. J was trimmed by 6 bases and V by 2 bases; bases with no gene match: 4. CDR3 bases: TGTGCCAGCAGCCAATTAGCGGGAGGGCCCGATACGCAGTATTTT. Translating gives CASSQLAGGPDTQYF.

This chain uses TRBV5-6 with TRBJ2-1, with 8 positions matching TRBD1. In germline, CDR1 is SGHDT, CDR2 YYEEEE. Unmatched junction bases numbered 19, after V lost 4 bases and J lost 7 bases. The CDR3 is made up of 18 amino acids. This chain's CDR3 is CASSPTPGQGRVKNEQFF. CDR3 bases: TGTGCCAGCAGCCCGACACCCGGACAGGGTAGAGTGAAAAATGAGCAGTTCTTC.

V is TRBV13 and J is TRBJ2-1, with 8 bases that match TRBD2. Germline values: CDR1 PRHDT, CDR2 FYEKMQ (reference sequence). V lost 1 base and J lost 8; bases outside the gene matches: 10. This CDR3 spans 16 amino acids. The CDR3 loop is CASSLEPGRVFDEQFF. Here the CDR3 DNA reads TGTGCCAGCAGCTTAGAACCCGGGAGGGTTTTCGATGAGCAGTTCTTC.

The genes are TRBV28 and TRBJ1-6; D uncertain. With 5 bases removed from V and 7 bases from J, the gap between germline ends came to 15 bases. The V gene's germline CDR1 is MDHEN and CDR2 SYDVKM. The CDR3 has 15 residues. The CDR3 DNA sequence: TGTGCCAGCAGTCGCCTAGGCGGGATCAATTCACCCCTCCACTTT. The encoded protein is CASSRLGGINSPLHF.

The chain is built from TRBV2 and TRBJ2-1, with D maybe TRBD2 (5 bases). Looked up from germline, CDR1 is SNHLY and CDR2 is FYNNEI. Trimming pared 5 bases from V and 2 bases from J, leaving 7 bases between. This CDR3 has 13 amino acids. CDR3 amino acids: CASSLGAYNEQFF. In DNA, the CDR3 is TGTGCCAGCAGTCTCGGGGCCTACAATGAGCAGTTCTTC.

The gene calls are TRBV6-1 and TRBJ2-5; a weak D match, TRBD1 (5 bases). The CDR3 has 16 amino acids. The germline CDR1 and CDR2 sequences are MNHNS and SASEGT. The V end was cut by 0 bases, the J end by 5 bases, with 16 bases between. The CDR3 is CASSEAVQGVRETQYF. CDR3 bases: TGTGCCAGCAGTGAAGCGGTCCAGGGTGTAAGGGAGACCCAGTACTTC.

Here the CDR3 reads CASRPGLSQETQYF. The CDR3 coding sequence is TGTGCCAGCAGACCGGGACTCTCCCAAGAGACCCAGTACTTC. The chain joins TRBV28 to TRBJ2-5; D is perhaps TRBD2 (6 bases). V lost 6 bases and J lost 1, with 12 bases in between. Germline V lookup: CDR1 MDHEN, CDR2 SYDVKM. The CDR3 is made up of 14 amino acids.

The chain has TRBV6-5 and TRBJ1-4; D uncertain. The germline V gene has CDR1 MNHEY and CDR2 SVGAGI. The germline V and J ends were trimmed by 8 bases and 6 bases, with 4 bases remaining between them. The CDR3 contains 10 residues. Here the CDR3 reads CASLYEKLFF. CDR3 sequence (DNA): TGTGCCAGCTTATATGAAAAACTGTTTTTT.

The CDR3 protein is CASSPSRNTDTQYF. In DNA, the CDR3 is TGTGCCAGCAGTCCTAGCAGAAACACAGATACGCAGTATTTT. The chain couples TRBV6-6 to TRBJ2-3; D possibly corresponds to TRBD2 (5 bases). CDR3 length: 14 residues. V gave up 5 bases and J gave up 2 bases, with 11 bases separating them. The germline CDR1 and CDR2 sequences are MNHNY and SVGAGI (reference sequence).

The sample holds a few counts of this clone. The chain links TRBV7-2 to TRBJ2-1; D gene ambiguous. The CDR3 contains 12 residues. Germline V gene sequence: CDR1 SGHTA, CDR2 FQGNSA. Between the trimmed V and J ends, which lost 1 base and 15 bases, there was a span of 13 bases. The CDR3 sequence: CASSLESTVTFF. DNA for the CDR3: TGTGCCAGCAGCTTAGAGTCTACAGTTACGTTCTTC.

This chain links TRBV5-5 with TRBJ1-1, with D unclear. Germline V gene lookup returns CDR1 SGHKS and CDR2 YYEKEE (reference sequence). The V and J ends lost 1 base and 0 bases respectively, with 7 bases between them. The CDR3 has 14 residues. CDR3 loop: CASSLWRLNTEAFF. CDR3 nucleotide sequence: TGTGCCAGCAGCTTGTGGCGGTTGAACACTGAAGCTTTCTTT.

This chain uses TRBV27 with TRBJ2-7; 10 positions match TRBD1. CDR3 length: 14 amino acids. V dropped 6 bases and J dropped 6; count of bases not matched to a gene: 8. Germline assignment: CDR1 MNHEY and CDR2 SMNVEV (reference sequence). CDR3 nucleotide sequence: TGTGCCAGCAGCCCCAGTTGGACAGGGGGCGAGCAGTACTTC. Its protein is CASSPSWTGGEQYF.

The chain has TRBV5-5 and TRBJ2-3, with 11 bases matching TRBD2. The V segment lost 0 bases and the J segment 3 bases; nucleotides outside the gene matches: 3. The CDR3 loop spans 16 amino acids. The germline CDR1 and CDR2 sequences are SGHKS and YYEKEE (reference sequence). The CDR3 protein is CASSLATSGVTDTQYF. As DNA, the CDR3 is TGTGCCAGCAGCTTGGCGACTAGCGGGGTAACAGATACGCAGTATTTT.

The chain carries TRBV6-6 and TRBJ2-1; TRBD2 matches at 10 bases. The CDR3 has 16 residues. V shed 2 bases, J shed 4 bases, and the junction held 5 bases outside the gene matches. Per germline, CDR1 MNHNY and CDR2 SVGAGI (reference sequence). CDR3 region: CASSYPPSGGYNEQFF. The CDR3 bases are TGTGCCAGCAGTTACCCACCTAGCGGGGGTTACAATGAGCAGTTCTTC.

The rearrangement joins TRBV7-2 to TRBJ1-2; D remains ambiguous. V lost 1 base and J 7 bases, leaving 7 bases between the germline ends. The germline CDR1 and CDR2 sequences are SGHTA and FQGNSA. This CDR3 has 12 amino acids. The CDR3 spells CASSLVGGGYTF. The CDR3 DNA follows: TGTGCCAGCAGCTTAGTTGGAGGTGGCTACACCTTC. Supplemented by reference TRBV7-2 and TRBJ1-2, the full variable domain reads GAGVSQSPSNKVTEKGKDVELRCDPISGHTALYWYRQSLGQGLEFLIYFQGNSAPDKSGLPSDRFSAERTGGSVSTLTIQRTQQEDSAVYLCASSLVGGGYTFGSGTRLTVV.

This chain uses TRBV28 with TRBJ1-4; 9 nucleotides match TRBD1. V lost 3 bases and J lost 6; bases outside the gene matches: 8. Germline assignment: CDR1 MDHEN and CDR2 SYDVKM. CDR3 size: 16 residues. The CDR3 loop is CASSFYRRDRDEKLFF. Written as DNA, the CDR3 is TGTGCCAGCAGTTTCTACCGCCGGGACAGGGATGAAAAACTGTTTTTT.

The CDR3 loop reads CASSLRVDRNEKLFF. CDR3 DNA sequence: TGTGCCAGCAGCCTCCGTGTGGACAGAAATGAAAAACTGTTTTTT. This chain links TRBV3-1 (or the pseudogene TRBV3-2) with TRBJ1-4; a weak D match, TRBD1 (6 bases). Germline values: CDR1 LGHDT, CDR2 YNNKEL (reference sequence). The ends were cut back, 4 bases at V and 5 bases at J, with 14 bases in the middle. This CDR3 contains 15 residues.

The chain recombines TRBV19 with TRBJ1-6; 9 nucleotides agree with TRBD1. The CDR3 sequence is 16 residues long. The V gene's germline CDR1 is LNHDA and CDR2 SQIVND (reference sequence). The V gene end was trimmed by 4 bases and the J gene end by 7 bases; junction bases not matched to a gene: 8. CDR3 loop: CASSTRDRARNSPLHF. CDR3 nucleotide sequence: TGTGCCAGTAGTACGCGGGACAGGGCGAGAAATTCACCCCTCCACTTT.

This clone appeared many times. The same CDR3 can be traced to other DNA sequences in this sample. The chain uses TRBV9 and TRBJ1-2; perhaps TRBD1 as D (5 bases). Trimming left V 4 bases short and J 1 base short, with 11 bases between. The CDR3 has 14 amino acids. The germline gives CDR1 SGDLS, CDR2 YYNGEE. The CDR3 nucleotides read TGTGCCAGCAGCCCCGGGCAGGGTAACTATGGCTACACCTTC. This translates into CASSPGQGNYGYTF.